These 21 T cell receptor beta chains were sequenced from one sample in a study of T cells in Graves' hyperthyroidism and ophthalmopathy (dated 2019 in TCRdb). Libraries were built with multiplex PCR. TCRdb records Illumina HiSeq 2000 as the sequencer. Amplification of TCR beta CDR3 regions was carried out from RNA transcripts. For the first round of RT-PCR on the TCR CDR3, the HTBI primer set was used together with the Qiagen OneStep RT-PCR kit. The raw public data were reprocessed by TCRdb itself: fastp quality trimming at Q25, MiXCR clonotype calling, in-frame beta chains only. Each CDR3 protein gets just one entry, which takes the most common genes and DNA from the rows behind it. Within this sample are 530,000 or so distinct CDR3 sequences, with roughly 25% of them counted one time only. The ten largest make up over 9% of the sample. Sequencing input: blood. These receptors were collected from a young woman with Graves' ophthalmopathy.

The chain uses TRBV7-9 and TRBJ2-2; D remains unclear. Between the trimmed V and J ends, which lost 5 bases and 5 bases, there was a span of 9 bases. The CDR3 consists of 13 residues. Germline V lookup: CDR1 SEHNR, CDR2 FQNEAQ (reference sequence). The CDR3 sequence: CASSPDPTGELFF. For the CDR3, the DNA is TGTGCCAGCAGCCCGGACCCGACCGGGGAGCTGTTTTTT.

This clonotype has at least ten counts. The chain couples TRBV6-2 or TRBV6-3 to TRBJ2-7, with TRBD1 matching 7 bases. This CDR3 is built from 17 residues. Germline V gives CDR1 MNHEY, CDR2 SVGEGT. The V and J ends lost 7 bases and 1 base, in that order; junction bases with no gene match: 16. The CDR3 region has the DNA TGTGCCAGCACTAACAGGCCCACGACAGGGCCGTCCTACGAGCAGTACTTC. It encodes CASTNRPTTGPSYEQYF.

This clonotype was counted once. The chain uses TRBV24-1 and TRBJ2-2; D remains ambiguous. The CDR3 is 18 amino acids. Trimming removed 4 bases from V and 0 bases from J, with 17 bases in between. CDR1 is KGHDR, CDR2 SFDVKD, per germline. CDR3 nucleotides: TGTGCCACCAGTGACCGCGATTTGGGATACGCGAACACCGGGGAGCTGTTTTTT. Translation: CATSDRDLGYANTGELFF.

The chain joins TRBV18 to TRBJ1-2; unclear D gene. Germline V gives CDR1 KGHSH, CDR2 LQKENI. V was clipped by 3 bases and J by 1 base, with 6 bases between them. This CDR3 comprises 13 residues. DNA for the CDR3: TGTGCCAGCTCACCTTTGGATAACTATGGCTACACCTTC. Residues: CASSPLDNYGYTF.

The count of this clonotype is one. CDR3 DNA sequence: TGTGCCAGCAGTTCCCCCTCCCAGGGGAACACCATATATTTT. This gives the protein CASSSPSQGNTIYF. This chain links TRBV12-3 or TRBV12-4 with TRBJ1-3, with D perhaps TRBD1 (6 bases). V lost 4 bases and J 7 bases, leaving 14 bases between the germline ends. The CDR3 is made up of 14 amino acids.

J is TRBJ2-7 and V is TRBV12-3 or TRBV12-4; 8 bases align to TRBD1. The trim removed 6 bases at V and 5 bases at J, leaving 12 bases unmatched. The CDR3 covers 15 residues. The CDR3 DNA reads TGTGCCAGCAGCCTAATACGACAGGGGCGGGACGAGCAGTACTTC. Its protein is CASSLIRQGRDEQYF.

This clonotype was found many times. CDR3 DNA sequence: TGTGCCAGCAGCTTAAGTGACACGAACACCGGGGAGCTGTTTTTT. It codes for CASSLSDTNTGELFF. V and J are TRBV7-2 and TRBJ2-2; D remains unclear. The V end lost 2 bases, the J end lost 0 bases, and 7 bases lay between the germline ends. From germline, CDR1 is SGHTA and CDR2 FQGNSA. This CDR3 is built from 15 residues.

This clonotype was detected a few times. The gene calls are TRBV20-1 and TRBJ1-1; perhaps TRBD1 as D (5 bases). The CDR3 length is 14 residues. The ends were cut back, 6 bases at V and 2 bases at J, with 16 bases in the middle. Germline V gene lookup returns CDR1 DFQATT and CDR2 SNEGSKA (reference sequence). The CDR3 bases are TGCAGTGCCACCACCCCGACAGACAACACTGAAGCTTTCTTT. This translates into CSATTPTDNTEAFF.

This chain connects TRBV5-6 to TRBJ2-5; D remains unclear. The CDR3 loop spans 15 amino acids. Trimming removed 0 bases at V and 3 bases at J, with 12 bases between. The germline V gene has CDR1 SGHDT and CDR2 YYEEEE. The CDR3: CASSLDWLPKETQYF. CDR3 coding DNA: TGTGCCAGCAGCTTGGACTGGTTACCTAAAGAGACCCAGTACTTC.

This clonotype was observed many times. This chain links TRBV7-9 with TRBJ2-7, with 8 bases identical to TRBD1. The CDR3 runs 15 residues. Trimming cost V 4 bases and J 3 bases; bases outside gene matches: 8. Per the germline V gene, CDR1 is SEHNR and CDR2 is FQNEAQ (reference sequence). The CDR3 DNA is TGTGCCAGCAGCTCTTGGACAGGGTTTGGCTACGAGCAGTACTTC. Translated, it gives CASSSWTGFGYEQYF.

The chain couples TRBV20-1 to TRBJ2-6; 9 positions agree with TRBD1. The germline V gene has CDR1 DFQATT and CDR2 SNEGSKA (reference sequence). V was pared by 3 bases and J by 1 base, with 16 bases of the junction left unmatched. This CDR3 is built from 20 residues. CDR3 loop: CSASPYGGGTGISGANVLTF. For the CDR3, the DNA is TGCAGTGCTAGCCCCTATGGGGGGGGGACAGGGATATCTGGGGCCAACGTCCTGACTTTC.

This rearrangement joins TRBV6-5 to TRBJ1-2; TRBD1 might be the D (5 bases). V dropped 7 bases and J dropped 7 bases, with 7 bases sitting between them. The CDR3 runs to 10 residues. The germline V gene has CDR1 MNHEY and CDR2 SVGAGI. The CDR3 is CASMGVGYTF. The DNA for the CDR3 is TGTGCCAGCATGGGGGTTGGCTACACCTTC.

The chain recombines TRBV12-3 or TRBV12-4 with TRBJ2-2; perhaps TRBD1 as D (6 bases). The CDR3 length is 11 residues. V shed 7 bases and J shed 12 bases, with 12 bases lying between them. The CDR3 DNA sequence: TGTGCCAGCAAGATTGGACAGCAGCTGTTTTTT. It codes for CASKIGQQLFF.

The V call is TRBV6-5, the J call TRBJ2-7, with 10 bases lining up with TRBD1. The germline gives CDR1 MNHEY, CDR2 SVGAGI. The V gene end was trimmed by 2 bases and the J gene end by 6 bases; junction bases not matched to a gene: 7. The length of the CDR3 is 15 residues. CDR3 sequence: CASSYPGTGVGEQYF. The CDR3, as DNA: TGTGCCAGCAGTTACCCCGGGACAGGGGTAGGCGAGCAGTACTTC.

This clonotype was observed many times. The chain joins TRBV9 to TRBJ1-1; TRBD1 is a possible D gene (6 bases). Between the trimmed V and J ends, which lost 2 bases and 0 bases, there was a span of 11 bases. The CDR3 runs to 15 residues. Per the germline V gene, CDR1 is SGDLS and CDR2 is YYNGEE. CDR3: CASSVGGAMNTEAFF. The CDR3, as DNA: TGTGCCAGCAGCGTCGGGGGGGCGATGAACACTGAAGCTTTCTTT.

J is TRBJ2-7 and V is TRBV20-1; TRBD2 aligns across 8 bases. Germline values: CDR1 DFQATT, CDR2 SNEGSKA (reference sequence). Losses at the gene ends were 6 bases for V and 4 bases for J; bases not matched to a gene: 8. The CDR3 totals 13 residues. CDR3 sequence reads: CSAPSGSRYEQYF. Here the CDR3 DNA reads TGCAGTGCGCCCAGCGGGAGTAGGTACGAGCAGTACTTC.

In this sample, this clonotype turned up many times. V usage is TRBV12-3 or TRBV12-4 and J usage is TRBJ1-1; D is unresolved. The CDR3 contains 14 residues. V lost 1 base to trimming and J lost 8 bases, with 14 bases between them. CDR3: CASSLVSGSGEAFF. CDR3 DNA: TGTGCCAGCAGTTTAGTTAGTGGAAGTGGGGAAGCTTTCTTT.

This clonotype was picked up many times. CDR3 loop: CASLEQTSSYEQYF. The CDR3 nucleotides read TGTGCCAGCTTAGAGCAAACGAGCTCCTACGAGCAGTACTTC. The gene calls are TRBV2 and TRBJ2-7, with no clear D. V lost 8 bases and J 0 bases, leaving 14 bases between the germline ends. This CDR3 has 14 amino acids. Germline CDR1 and CDR2: SNHLY and FYNNEI.

The chain joins TRBV4-1 to TRBJ1-5; 8 bases align to TRBD1. This CDR3 comprises 18 residues. V gave up 1 base and J gave up 0 bases; unmatched junction bases: 8. The V gene's germline CDR1 is MGHRA and CDR2 YSYEKL. This CDR3 reads CASSQASGTGYSNQPQHF. The CDR3 bases are TGCGCCAGCAGCCAAGCATCGGGGACAGGATATAGCAATCAGCCCCAGCATTTT.

This chain links TRBV18 with TRBJ1-1, with D possibly matching TRBD1 (5 bases). The CDR3 runs 14 residues. CDR1 and CDR2 (germline): KGHSH, LQKENI. Trimming stripped 2 bases from V and 3 bases from J, with 10 bases between. CDR3 sequence (DNA): TGTGCCAGCTCACCATTGGGACGGGACACTGAAGCTTTCTTT. Its translation is CASSPLGRDTEAFF. The variable domain in full, completed from reference TRBV18 and TRBJ1-1, reads NAGVMQNPRHLVRRRGQEARLRCSPMKGHSHVYWYRQLPEEGLKFMVYLQKENIIDESGMPKERFSAEFPKEGPSILRIQQVVRGDSAAYFCASSPLGRDTEAFFGQGTRLTVV.

In this sample, this clonotype turned up many times. The chain recombines TRBV4-1 with TRBJ1-3, with D maybe TRBD1 (5 bases). This CDR3 has 16 residues. Germline V gene lookup returns CDR1 MGHRA and CDR2 YSYEKL. V lost 1 base to trimming and J lost 0 bases, with 10 bases between them. CDR3 sequence (DNA): TGCGCCAGCAGCCAAGGGGGCTCGGCCTCTGGAAACACCATATATTTT. Protein sequence: CASSQGGSASGNTIYF.